This passage covers 3 T cell receptor beta chains from one sample sequenced in a study of T cell responses to AZD1222 COVID-19 vaccine. Profiled with immunoSEQ multiplex PCR; TCRdb holds only in-frame clones, not every one. The sample contains roughly 100,000 clones, more than 85% of which appear only once. Sequences were derived from peripheral blood, sampled on day 0 of AZD1222 vaccination. These receptors were taken from an adult in good health.

The chain joins TRBV3-1 (or the pseudogene TRBV3-2) to TRBJ2-5, with D unclear. V dropped 2 bases and J dropped 4 bases, with 14 bases sitting between them. CDR1 and CDR2 (germline): LGHDT, YNNKEL (reference sequence). This CDR3 region has 15 residues. CDR3 DNA: TGTGCCAGCAGCCAAATTTACACTTTGGGAGAGACCCAGTACTTC. Encoded protein: CASSQIYTLGETQYF.

V usage is TRBV7-2 and J usage is TRBJ2-7, with 9 bases aligning to TRBD1. With 7 bases clipped from V and 5 bases from J, the junction kept 15 bases outside the gene matches. Germline lookup yields CDR1 SGHTA and CDR2 FQGNSA. This CDR3 contains 16 residues. The CDR3 DNA sequence: TGTGCCAGCAAGCGAGGGGACAGGGCTCCGGCCGACGAGCAGTACTTC. It specifies CASKRGDRAPADEQYF.

This rearrangement joins TRBV27 to TRBJ1-2; D is possibly TRBD1 (5 bases). The CDR3 sequence is 15 residues long. The V gene's germline CDR1 is MNHEY and CDR2 SMNVEV (reference sequence). The V end was cut by 5 bases, the J end by 2 bases, with 15 bases between. The DNA of the CDR3 is TGTGCCAGCAGTCCTATCCTCGGGGGAAACTATGGCTACACCTTC. It yields the protein CASSPILGGNYGYTF.